The sequence of this TCR beta chain was determined in a study of T cells in localized non-small cell lung cancer. This clone is medium-sized. Its antigen is unknown. This CDR3 has 16 residues. Germline V gene lookup returns CDR1 SGHNT and CDR2 YENEEA. V was shortened by 2 bases and J by 6 bases, with 19 bases between the two germline ends. Study observations and caveats: Out of the top 100 tumor clones, a median 57 were seen in adjacent lung. Higher blood T cell density went with longer overall survival. It remains possible that heterogeneity exists, since only one tumor region was sequenced.

TCRdb's table, derived via immunoSEQ multiplex PCR, lists solely in-frame clones and lacks some. The profile shows around 1,300 clones, about 24% of them singletons. The gene calls are TRBV11-3 and TRBJ1-2, with D perhaps TRBD1 (6 bases). The TCR originated in a male donor at least 60 years old with stage I lung adenocarcinoma. This material consisted of lung tumor tissue, taken before any cancer treatment. This CDR3 is CASSLKGMTGRDGYTF. The CDR3 nucleotides read TGTGCCAGCAGCTTAAAGGGAATGACAGGACGAGATGGCTACACCTTC.